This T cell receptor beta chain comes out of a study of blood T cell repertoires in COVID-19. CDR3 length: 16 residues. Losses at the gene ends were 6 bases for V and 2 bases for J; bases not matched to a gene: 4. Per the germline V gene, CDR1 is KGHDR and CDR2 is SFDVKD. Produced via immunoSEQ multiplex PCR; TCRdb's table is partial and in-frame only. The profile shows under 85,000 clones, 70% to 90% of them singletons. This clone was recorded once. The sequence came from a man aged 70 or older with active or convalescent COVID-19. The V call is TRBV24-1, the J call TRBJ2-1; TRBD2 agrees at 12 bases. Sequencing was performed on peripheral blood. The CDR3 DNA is TGTGCCACCAGTCCTAGCGGGGGGGCCCCCTACAATGAGCAGTTCTTC. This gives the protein CATSPSGGAPYNEQFF.